These 19 T cell receptor beta chains originate from one sample sequenced in a study of CD8 T cells in Susac syndrome (dated by TCRdb to about 2019). To prepare the library, the immunoSEQ multiplex PCR assay was applied. RNA was extracted using the RNeasy kit, and about 0.5 to 1 microgram was reverse transcribed with random hexamers. TCRdb's own reprocessing of the public reads used fastp at Q25 and MiXCR and kept productive beta chains. Rows matching on CDR3 protein sequence are summarized as one entry with the most common DNA and genes. The sample table records about 290,000 distinct CDR3 sequences; approximately 91% of these occur just once. Of the sample, approximately 0.18% falls within the top ten clones. What was sequenced was CD8+ T cells from PBMCs. These receptors all stem from a human donor with multiple sclerosis.

J is TRBJ1-5 and V is TRBV30; no definite D call. The V gene's germline CDR1 is GTSNPN and CDR2 SVGIG (reference sequence). This CDR3 region has 14 residues. V was clipped by 2 bases and J by 4 bases, with 12 bases between them. The CDR3 is CAWSPDGYNQPQHF. The CDR3 region has the DNA TGTGCCTGGAGTCCCGACGGCTATAATCAGCCCCAGCATTTT.

The chain recombines TRBV12-3 or TRBV12-4 with TRBJ1-2; the match to TRBD1 covers 7 bases. The CDR3 runs to 13 residues. Trimming at V came to 5 bases and at J to 4 bases, leaving 4 bases not matched to a gene. The CDR3 DNA reads TGTGCCAGCAGTACTACAGGGGCCTATGGCTACACCTTC. Translation: CASSTTGAYGYTF.

The CDR3 loop reads CASSFRAVVGEQFF. Written as DNA, the CDR3 is TGTGCCAGCAGCTTCAGAGCGGTGGTGGGTGAGCAGTTCTTC. The rearrangement links TRBV5-6 to TRBJ2-1; D is possibly TRBD2 (5 bases). Trimming removed 2 bases at V and 9 bases at J, with 15 bases between. The CDR3 has 14 amino acids. Germline V gene sequence: CDR1 SGHDT, CDR2 YYEEEE.

The gene calls are TRBV20-1 and TRBJ2-3; D unresolved. There are 14 residues in the CDR3. Germline V gene sequence: CDR1 DFQATT, CDR2 SNEGSKA (reference sequence). Trimming removed 1 base at V and 2 bases at J, with 10 bases between. The CDR3 loop is CSARGLVLTDTQYF. DNA of the CDR3: TGCAGTGCTAGAGGCCTGGTCCTCACAGATACGCAGTATTTT.

This clonotype is a singleton in its sample. The CDR3 is CSVRLNTEAFF. DNA of the CDR3: TGCAGCGTTCGGTTGAACACTGAAGCTTTCTTT. The chain recombines TRBV29-1 with TRBJ1-1; no reliable D call. CDR1 SQVTM and CDR2 ANQGSEA come from the germline V gene. The V and J ends lost 5 bases and 0 bases respectively, with 4 bases between them. The CDR3 has 11 amino acids.

The chain carries TRBV5-1 and TRBJ2-1; the match to TRBD2 covers 8 bases. Germline CDR1 and CDR2: SGHRS and YFSETQ. V lost 4 bases, J lost 7 bases, and 13 bases stayed unmatched. CDR3 length: 16 amino acids. The CDR3 loop is CASSPGSRGASNEQFF. The CDR3, as DNA: TGCGCCAGCAGCCCTGGCTCGCGGGGGGCCTCTAATGAGCAGTTCTTC.

V is TRBV18 and J is TRBJ1-2; TRBD1 agrees at 7 bases. The CDR3 length is 16 residues. V lost 6 bases and J lost 2; bases outside the gene matches: 12. CDR1 KGHSH and CDR2 LQKENI come from the germline V gene. CDR3 coding DNA: TGTGCCAGCTCGCCCGTCGACAGGGCCCACAACTATGGCTACACCTTC. Protein: CASSPVDRAHNYGYTF.

The CDR3 sequence is CAAGGQVNQPQHF. The CDR3 DNA reads TGTGCCGCCGGGGGGCAGGTCAATCAGCCCCAGCATTTT. V gene TRBV10-3 combines with J gene TRBJ1-5; weak D call: TRBD1 (6 bases). Deletions cut 11 bases from V and 3 bases from J, with 14 bases between. This CDR3 comprises 13 residues. Germline V lookup: CDR1 ENHRY, CDR2 SYGVKD.

This rearrangement joins TRBV9 to TRBJ2-5; D possibly corresponds to TRBD1 (6 bases). The CDR3 runs 12 residues. Trimming stripped 0 bases from V and 13 bases from J, with 13 bases between. Germline V lookup: CDR1 SGDLS, CDR2 YYNGEE. In nucleotides, the CDR3 is TGTGCCAGCAGCGTAGGCACAGGACAGCCGTACTTC. It yields the protein CASSVGTGQPYF.

V usage is TRBV29-1 and J usage is TRBJ1-1; 8 bases align to TRBD1. CDR1 is SQVTM, CDR2 ANQGSEA, per germline. This CDR3 region has 13 residues. V lost 6 bases and J lost 3; bases outside the gene matches: 6. CDR3 nucleotides: TGCAGCGTACTGACAGGGGCTTACACTGAAGCTTTCTTT. Amino acids: CSVLTGAYTEAFF.

In this sample, this clonotype turned up a few times. V and J are TRBV4-1 and TRBJ2-2; D unclear. Trimming shortened V by 1 base and J by 7 bases, and 13 bases separated the two germline ends. Germline loops: CDR1 MGHRA, CDR2 YSYEKL. CDR3 length: 15 residues. CDR3 sequence reads: CASSQGGTQIGELFF. CDR3 DNA: TGCGCCAGCAGCCAAGGGGGTACCCAAATCGGGGAGCTGTTTTTT.

The CDR3 DNA sequence: TGTGCCAGCAGTTTCCCGGGACAGAACAATGAGCAGTTCTTC. Translating it yields CASSFPGQNNEQFF. V usage is TRBV12-3 or TRBV12-4 and J usage is TRBJ2-1; 7 nucleotides match TRBD1. The CDR3 extends over 14 amino acids. The J segment lost 5 bases and the V segment lost 3 bases, leaving 4 bases of the junction unmatched.

J is TRBJ1-4 and V is TRBV7-9, with a possible D match to TRBD1 (6 bases). The CDR3 has 14 residues. V lost 5 bases and J lost 8, with 15 bases in between. Germline V gene lookup returns CDR1 SEHNR and CDR2 FQNEAQ (reference sequence). CDR3 loop: CASSGTRGREKLFF. In nucleotides, the CDR3 is TGTGCCAGCAGCGGGACCCGGGGGCGAGAAAAACTGTTTTTT.

The J gene is TRBJ1-2, the V gene TRBV4-1; D possibly corresponds to TRBD1 (5 bases). The germline CDR1 and CDR2 sequences are MGHRA and YSYEKL. Trimming took off 0 bases at V and 7 bases at J, with 15 bases between the two ends. CDR3 size: 15 residues. CDR3 protein: CASSQDDSVEFGYTF. CDR3 coding DNA: TGCGCCAGCAGCCAAGACGACAGTGTAGAGTTTGGCTACACCTTC.

This sequence joins TRBV6-6 and TRBJ2-1; 8 bases are shared with TRBD2. Per germline, CDR1 MNHNY and CDR2 SVGAGI (reference sequence). The V segment lost 6 bases and the J segment 10 bases; nucleotides outside the gene matches: 17. The CDR3 extends over 16 amino acids. CDR3 amino acids: CASSQFAGGAHLEQFF. CDR3 sequence (DNA): TGTGCCAGCAGCCAATTCGCGGGGGGCGCCCACCTAGAGCAGTTCTTC.

This clonotype came up once. V is TRBV20-1 and J is TRBJ2-7; D is undetermined. This CDR3 has 14 residues. Germline V gives CDR1 DFQATT, CDR2 SNEGSKA (reference sequence). The ends were cut back, 0 bases at V and 0 bases at J, with 9 bases in the middle. The CDR3 DNA follows: TGCAGTGCTAGAGATCACGCCAGCTCCTACGAGCAGTACTTC. Encoded protein: CSARDHASSYEQYF.

The V call is TRBV7-9, the J call TRBJ1-2; D is unresolved. Germline V gives CDR1 SEHNR, CDR2 FQNEAQ (reference sequence). Deletions cut 3 bases from V and 1 base from J, with 9 bases between. The CDR3 is 14 amino acids. The CDR3, as DNA: TGTGCCAGCAGCTTCGTACCCCATAACTATGGCTACACCTTC. Its protein product is CASSFVPHNYGYTF.

The rearrangement joins TRBV6-5 to TRBJ2-7; 10 bases are shared with TRBD1. V shed 2 bases and J 4 bases; nucleotides not matched to a gene: 5. CDR3 length equals 15 residues. CDR1 MNHEY and CDR2 SVGAGI come from the germline V gene. The CDR3 is CASSYTGTGAYEQYF. The CDR3, as DNA: TGTGCCAGCAGTTACACCGGGACAGGGGCATACGAGCAGTACTTC.

The genes are TRBV19 and TRBJ2-7; maybe TRBD2 (6 bases). The CDR3 has 14 amino acids. CDR1 and CDR2 (germline): LNHDA, SQIVND (reference sequence). V lost 8 bases and J 3 bases, leaving 17 bases between the germline ends. The CDR3 DNA reads as TGTGCCAGTGTAAGCGGGCGTTGTTACTACGAGCAGTACTTC. As protein: CASVSGRCYYEQYF. Supplemented by reference TRBV19 and TRBJ2-7, the full variable domain reads DGGITQSPKYLFRKEGQNVTLSCEQNLNHDAMYWYRQDPGQGLRLIYYSQIVNDFQKGDIAEGYSVSREKKESFPLTVTSAQKNPTAFYLCASVSGRCYYEQYFGPGTRLTVT.